This T cell receptor (beta chain) was documented in a study of T cell repertoires in cytomegalovirus infection (dated by TCRdb to between 2017 and 2020). For the study in its entirety: Because public TCR beta signatures pointed to carriage of CMV infection together with the matching HLA type, the HLA type of each donor mattered for the analysis.

Paper-wide results and their limitations: The ex vivo response was dominated by HLA-C-restricted CMV-specific TCR beta clonotypes, and the single most frequent clonotype in two of eight donors was supplied by these HLA-C-restricted clonotypes. Cumulative frequency of public TCR beta family members discriminated carriers of CMV infection plus the relevant HLA type in this cohort and an independent 352-donor cohort.

This clonotype was found many times. The antigen it recognizes is unknown. One base away there is no much larger clone; base qualities are not given. Sequencer: Illumina HiSeq 1500. TCRdb passed the public sequencing reads through fastp at Q25 and MiXCR, retaining productive beta sequences. A single entry per CDR3 protein holds the most common genes and DNA from its merged rows. Here the sample has approximately 240,000 distinct CDR3 sequences; roughly 12% occur a single time. The ten largest clonotypes hold 1.5% to 2% of the sample. The CDR3 contains 14 residues, cysteine and phenylalanine counted. Only the CDR3 portion is preserved as DNA: 42 bases, with reading frame beginning at the first base. V and J are truncated by 1 base and 4 bases respectively, leaving an intervening sequence of 10 bases. CDR1 and CDR2 are drawn from the germline V gene: MDHEN, SYDVKM.

The TCR sequence derives from a human donor in good health (CMV status not recorded). Some clones in this sample may be carry-over from other donors' samples. The sample taken for sequencing was PBMCs. The chain is made from TRBV28 and TRBJ1-2, with TRBD1 tentatively as D gene (5 bases match). The CDR3 in this case is CASSLSAGRYGYTF. The sequence in DNA is TGTGCCAGCAGTTTATCTGCAGGGCGCTATGGCTACACCTTC.